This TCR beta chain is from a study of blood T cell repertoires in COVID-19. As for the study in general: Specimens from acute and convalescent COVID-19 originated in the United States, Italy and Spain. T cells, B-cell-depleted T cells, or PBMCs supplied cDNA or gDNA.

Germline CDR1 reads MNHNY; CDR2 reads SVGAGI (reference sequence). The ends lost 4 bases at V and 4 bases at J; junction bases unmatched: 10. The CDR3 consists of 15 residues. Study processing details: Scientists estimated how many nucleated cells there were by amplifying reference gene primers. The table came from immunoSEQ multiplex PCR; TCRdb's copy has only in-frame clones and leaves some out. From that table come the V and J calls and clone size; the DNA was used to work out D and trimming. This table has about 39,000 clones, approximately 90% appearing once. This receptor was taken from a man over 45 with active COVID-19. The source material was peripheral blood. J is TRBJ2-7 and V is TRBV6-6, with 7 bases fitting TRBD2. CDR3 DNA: TGTGCCAGCAGTTTCGGGGGGTCTGGCAAGTACGAGCAGTACTTC. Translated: CASSFGGSGKYEQYF.